In this sample, the clone carrying this T cell receptor beta chain turned up many times. Its specificity is unknown. Documented time point: patch test 3, about 24 weeks after DPC sensitization. The treatment: therapeutic diphenylcyclopropenone sensitization with weekly scalp DPC. These data come from a study of human T cells and chemical hapten exposure. The overall study: Patch tests of 0.01% DPC on the upper back were read at 6 days. The patient population, which was mostly female, had alopecia areata, totalis or universalis. Notes on the study in general: Expanded TCRs created a significantly greater count of big CDR3 similarity clusters than controls did. Once DPC sensitization occurred, TCRs above 1 in 1000 frequency showed no change.

Germline V CDR1 and CDR2: MNHNS, SASEGT. V was pared by 10 bases and J by 4 bases, with 19 bases between. The CDR3 covers 14 residues. Each CDR3 protein gets one entry after TCRdb re-called the RACE reads with MiXCR. The table lists more than 80,000 distinct CDR3 sequences, approximately 10% of them singletons. The gene calls are TRBV6-1 and TRBJ2-5; D assignment may be TRBD1 or TRBD2 (5 bases each). This receptor was obtained from a woman between 50 and 59 years old with alopecia areata. Some clones in this sample may be carry-over from other donors' samples. Here the sequenced sample was whole blood, taken in connection with sensitization to the hapten diphenylcyclopropenone (DPC). The CDR3 region has the DNA TGTGCCATCTCTCGGGACGCCGGAGCAGAGACCCAGTACTTC. Translated, it gives CAISRDAGAETQYF.